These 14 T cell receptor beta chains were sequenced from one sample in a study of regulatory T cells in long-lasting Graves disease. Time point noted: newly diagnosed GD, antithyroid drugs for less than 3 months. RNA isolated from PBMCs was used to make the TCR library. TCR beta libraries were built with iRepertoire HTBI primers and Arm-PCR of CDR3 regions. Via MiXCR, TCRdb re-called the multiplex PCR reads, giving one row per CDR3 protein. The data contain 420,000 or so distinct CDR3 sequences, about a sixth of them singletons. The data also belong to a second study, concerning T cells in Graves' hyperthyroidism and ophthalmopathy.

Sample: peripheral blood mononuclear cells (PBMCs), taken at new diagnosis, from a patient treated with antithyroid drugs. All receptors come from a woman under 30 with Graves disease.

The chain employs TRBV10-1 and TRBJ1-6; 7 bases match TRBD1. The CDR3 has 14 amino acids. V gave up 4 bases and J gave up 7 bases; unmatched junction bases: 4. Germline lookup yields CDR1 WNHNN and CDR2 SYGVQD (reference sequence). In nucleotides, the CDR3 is TGCGCCAGCAGTGCAGGGGGTGTAAATTCACCCCTCCACTTT. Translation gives CASSAGGVNSPLHF.

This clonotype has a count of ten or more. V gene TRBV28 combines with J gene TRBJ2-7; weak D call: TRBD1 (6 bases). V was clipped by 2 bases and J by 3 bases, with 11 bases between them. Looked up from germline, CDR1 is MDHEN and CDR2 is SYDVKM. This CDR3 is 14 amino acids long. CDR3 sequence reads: CASSLIQGNYEQYF. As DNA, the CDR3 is TGTGCCAGCAGTTTAATACAGGGTAACTACGAGCAGTACTTC.

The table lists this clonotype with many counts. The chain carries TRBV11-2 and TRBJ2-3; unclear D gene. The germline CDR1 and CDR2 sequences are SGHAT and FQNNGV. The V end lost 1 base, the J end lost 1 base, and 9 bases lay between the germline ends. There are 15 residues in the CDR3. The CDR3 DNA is TGTGCCAGCAGCTTAGGCCCTATCGGCACAGATACGCAGTATTTT. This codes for CASSLGPIGTDTQYF.

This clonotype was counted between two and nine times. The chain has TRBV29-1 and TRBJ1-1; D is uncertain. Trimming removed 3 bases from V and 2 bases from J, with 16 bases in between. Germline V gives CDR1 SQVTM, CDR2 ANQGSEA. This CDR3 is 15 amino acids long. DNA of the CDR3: TGCAGCGTTGACCACGGCCGGGGAGGTAACACTGAAGCTTTCTTT. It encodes CSVDHGRGGNTEAFF.

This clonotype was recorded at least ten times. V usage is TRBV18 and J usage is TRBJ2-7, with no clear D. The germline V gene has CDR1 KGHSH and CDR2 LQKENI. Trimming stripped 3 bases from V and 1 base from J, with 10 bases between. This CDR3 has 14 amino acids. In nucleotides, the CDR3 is TGTGCCAGCTCACCGGGCGCCGGGTCCTACGAGCAGTACTTC. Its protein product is CASSPGAGSYEQYF.

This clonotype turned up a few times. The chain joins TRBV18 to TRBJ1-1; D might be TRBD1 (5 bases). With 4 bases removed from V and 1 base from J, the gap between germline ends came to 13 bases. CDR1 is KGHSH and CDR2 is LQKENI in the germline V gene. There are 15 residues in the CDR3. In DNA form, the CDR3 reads TGTGCCAGCTCACAGGGGACTGGGGGGAACACTGAAGCTTTCTTT. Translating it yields CASSQGTGGNTEAFF.

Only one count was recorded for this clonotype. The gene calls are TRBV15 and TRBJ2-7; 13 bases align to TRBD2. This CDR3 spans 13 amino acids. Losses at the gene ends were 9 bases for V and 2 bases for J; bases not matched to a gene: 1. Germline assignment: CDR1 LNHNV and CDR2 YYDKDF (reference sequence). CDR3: CATGLAGPYEQYF. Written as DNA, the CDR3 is TGTGCCACGGGACTAGCGGGACCCTACGAGCAGTACTTC.

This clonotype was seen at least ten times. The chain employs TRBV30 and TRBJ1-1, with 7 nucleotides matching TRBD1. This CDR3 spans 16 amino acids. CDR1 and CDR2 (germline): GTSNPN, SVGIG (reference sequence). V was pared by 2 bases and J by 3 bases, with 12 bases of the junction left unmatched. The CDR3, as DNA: TGTGCCTGGAGTCCCCTAGCAGCCAGGGGGGACACTGAAGCTTTCTTT. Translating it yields CAWSPLAARGDTEAFF.

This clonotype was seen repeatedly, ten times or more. CDR3 DNA: TGTGCCAGCAGTTTTGGCAGCGGGACCGGACAAGAGACCCAGTACTTC. It translates to CASSFGSGTGQETQYF. The chain links TRBV28 to TRBJ2-5; 7 positions agree with TRBD2. With V trimmed by 3 bases and J by 2 bases, 9 bases remained unmatched. CDR3 size: 16 residues. Germline V CDR1 and CDR2: MDHEN, SYDVKM. Together with reference TRBV28 and TRBJ2-5, the CDR3 gives the full variable domain: DVKVTQSSRYLVKRTGEKVFLECVQDMDHENMFWYRQDPGLGLRLIYFSYDVKMKEKGDIPEGYSVSREKKERFSLILESASTNQTSMYLCASSFGSGTGQETQYFGPGTRLLVL.

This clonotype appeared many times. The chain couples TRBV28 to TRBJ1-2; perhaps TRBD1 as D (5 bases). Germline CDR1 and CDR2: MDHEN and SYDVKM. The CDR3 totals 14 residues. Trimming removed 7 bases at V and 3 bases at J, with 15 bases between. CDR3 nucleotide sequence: TGTGCCAGCATGGGGGGGGGGTGGTACTATGGCTACACCTTC. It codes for CASMGGGWYYGYTF.

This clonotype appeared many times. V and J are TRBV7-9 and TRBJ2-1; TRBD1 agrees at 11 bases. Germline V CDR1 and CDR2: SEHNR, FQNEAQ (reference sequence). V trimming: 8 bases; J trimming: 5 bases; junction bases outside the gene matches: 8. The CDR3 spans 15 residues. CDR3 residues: CASHKGQGEHNEQFF. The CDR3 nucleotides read TGTGCCAGCCACAAGGGACAGGGGGAACACAATGAGCAGTTCTTC.

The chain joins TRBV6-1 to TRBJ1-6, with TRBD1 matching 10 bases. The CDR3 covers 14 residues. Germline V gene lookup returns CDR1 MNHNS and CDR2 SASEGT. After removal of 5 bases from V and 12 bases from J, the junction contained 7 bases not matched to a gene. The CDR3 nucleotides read TGTGCCAGCAGTTACCGGGGGGACAGGGGACCCCTCCACTTT. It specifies CASSYRGDRGPLHF.

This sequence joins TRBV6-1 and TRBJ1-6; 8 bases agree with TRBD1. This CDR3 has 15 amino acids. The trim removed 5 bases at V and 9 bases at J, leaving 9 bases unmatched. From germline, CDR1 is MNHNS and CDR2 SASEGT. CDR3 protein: CASSTGQGVVSPLHF. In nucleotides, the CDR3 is TGTGCCAGCAGTACCGGACAGGGAGTAGTTTCACCCCTCCACTTT.

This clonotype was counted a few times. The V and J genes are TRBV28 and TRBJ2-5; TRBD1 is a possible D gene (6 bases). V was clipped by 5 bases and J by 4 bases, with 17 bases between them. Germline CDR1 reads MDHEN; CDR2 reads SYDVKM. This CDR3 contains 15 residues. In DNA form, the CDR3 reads TGTGCCAGCAGTGACCTCCGGCAGGGGAGAGAGACCCAGTACTTC. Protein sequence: CASSDLRQGRETQYF.